The sequence of this T cell receptor (beta chain) was determined in a study of technical replicates of blood from several donors. Sequenced by immunoSEQ multiplex PCR; TCRdb stores in-frame clones only, minus some. Of tens of thousands of clones listed, 90% to 95% are singletons. CDR1 SGHVS and CDR2 FNYEAQ come from the germline V gene. V lost 0 bases, J lost 7 bases, and 7 bases stayed unmatched. This CDR3 has 16 residues. V and J are TRBV7-6 and TRBJ2-7; the match to TRBD2 covers 12 bases. This clonotype was obtained from a human donor in good health. Some clones in this sample may be carry-over from other donors' samples. Specimen: PBMCs. CDR3 loop: CASSLALASGGAEQYF. The DNA for the CDR3 is TGTGCCAGCAGCTTAGCACTGGCTAGCGGGGGGGCTGAGCAGTACTTC.